Detailed here is one T cell receptor (beta chain). The record originates from a study of blood T cell repertoires in COVID-19. Looking at the study overall: Acute-phase and convalescent COVID-19 samples originated in the United States, Italy and Spain. Sample material is recorded as cDNA or gDNA derived from T cells, B-cell-depleted T cells, or PBMCs.

Patients at the Seattle site were enrolled during active infection and followed longitudinally. Per the original methods: Researchers report that nucleated cell counts were estimated from reference gene primer amplification. The protocol was immunoSEQ multiplex PCR, while the TCRdb copy is restricted to in-frame clones and leaves out a portion. V, J and clone size were drawn from that table, and D and trimming were deduced from the DNA. This sample yields around 310,000 clones, of which over 75% are seen a single time; 6.5% to 8% belongs to the top ten. CDR1 is LNHDA, CDR2 SQIVND, per germline (reference sequence). The CDR3 has 12 amino acids. J gave up 7 bases and V 7 bases, and 2 bases lay outside the gene matches.

The chain uses TRBV19 and TRBJ1-4; 8 bases are shared with TRBD1. The sequenced sample consisted of peripheral blood. This clonotype was obtained from a young woman with COVID-19, enrolled during active disease. The CDR3, as DNA: TGTGCCAGTACCGACAGGGGTGAAAAACTGTTTTTT. Amino acid sequence: CASTDRGEKLFF.